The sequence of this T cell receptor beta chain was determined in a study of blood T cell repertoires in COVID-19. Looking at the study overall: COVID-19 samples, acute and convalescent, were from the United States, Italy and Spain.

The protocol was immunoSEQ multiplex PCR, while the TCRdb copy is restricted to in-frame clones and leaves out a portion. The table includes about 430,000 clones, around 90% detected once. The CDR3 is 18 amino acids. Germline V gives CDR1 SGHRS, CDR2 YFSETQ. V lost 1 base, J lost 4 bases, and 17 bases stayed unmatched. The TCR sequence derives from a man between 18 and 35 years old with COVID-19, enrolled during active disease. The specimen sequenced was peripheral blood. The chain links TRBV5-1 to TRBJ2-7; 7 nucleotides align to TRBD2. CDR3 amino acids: CASSLMPIVGGRRYEQYF. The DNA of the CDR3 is TGCGCCAGCAGCTTGATGCCTATCGTCGGCGGGAGAAGGTACGAGCAGTACTTC. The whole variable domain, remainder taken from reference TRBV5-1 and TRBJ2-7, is KAGVTQTPRYLIKTRGQQVTLSCSPISGHRSVSWYQQTPGQGLQFLFEYFSETQRNKGNFPGRFSGRQFSNSRSEMNVSTLELGDSALYLCASSLMPIVGGRRYEQYFGPGTRLTVT.